The clone carrying this T cell receptor (beta chain) was detected many times. Its antigen is unknown. The data are from a study of metastatic and nonmetastatic thyroid tumors. The wider study: Malignant thyroid and benign thyroid patients provided blood and tumor or nodule tissue whose repertoires were compared. Overall study findings and caveats: Significantly higher TCR beta diversity was reportedly seen in malignant thyroid tumors than benign nodules, in blood and tumor.

Trimming pared 3 bases from V and 2 bases from J, leaving 15 bases between. Germline CDR1 reads SGHKS; CDR2 reads YYEKEE (reference sequence). The CDR3 sequence is 15 residues long. Patients were all untreated before their thyroid surgery. TCRdb reassembled clones from the PCR reads with MiXCR. Of tens of thousands of clones detected, 25% to 30% appear once; the ten largest clones hold 5.4%. Sequencing was performed on tumor tissue. The receptor was isolated from a female donor with papillary thyroid cancer or a benign thyroid nodule (not recorded which). Some clones in this sample may be carry-over from other donors' samples. The V call is TRBV5-5, the J call TRBJ2-7; D gene unclear. The CDR3 nucleotides are TGTGCCAGCAGCTCCCTTTTAGGTCGAGCCTACGAGCAGTACTTC. This gives the protein CASSSLLGRAYEQYF.